Below, 32 T cell receptor beta chains from the same sample are listed, as sequenced in a study of shared clonotypes between healthy human individuals. Repertoires were generated with immunoSEQ multiplex PCR, while TCRdb's copy carries only in-frame clones and drops some. This sample has roughly 2 million clones; 95% occur once, and the top ten carry over 0.1%. The sample was naive CD4+ T cells sorted from blood. Subset indicated: CD45RA+ positively selected. The source is a man aged 18 to 29 in good health.

This clone was recorded once. CDR3: CASSQDAGGLITDTQYF. In DNA, the CDR3 is TGCGCCAGCAGCCAAGATGCGGGAGGGCTAATCACGGATACGCAGTATTTT. The chain has TRBV4-1 and TRBJ2-3; the match to TRBD2 covers 9 bases. Losses at the gene ends were 0 bases for V and 6 bases for J; bases not matched to a gene: 10. Germline assignment: CDR1 MGHRA and CDR2 YSYEKL. This CDR3 region has 17 residues.

The chain uses TRBV11-3 and TRBJ2-7; possible D gene TRBD1, 6 bases. V dropped 0 bases and J dropped 6 bases, with 15 bases sitting between them. Germline CDR1 SGHNT, CDR2 YENEEA. The CDR3 spans 15 residues. The CDR3 sequence is CASSLDKGVATEQYF. In DNA form, the CDR3 reads TGTGCCAGCAGCTTAGATAAGGGGGTAGCCACCGAGCAGTACTTC. The variable domain in full, completed from reference TRBV11-3 and TRBJ2-7, reads EAGVVQSPRYKIIEKKQPVAFWCNPISGHNTLYWYLQNLGQGPELLIRYENEEAVDDSQLPKDRFSAERLKGVDSTLKIQPAELGDSAVYLCASSLDKGVATEQYFGPGTRLTVT.

V usage is TRBV11-2 and J usage is TRBJ2-7; D remains ambiguous. V was shortened by 1 base and J by 4 bases, with 17 bases between the two germline ends. The germline CDR1 and CDR2 sequences are SGHAT and FQNNGV. This CDR3 has 16 amino acids. The CDR3 DNA reads TGTGCCAGCAGCTTAGTAGGCTCCGGACCCGTGTACGAGCAGTACTTC. The encoded protein is CASSLVGSGPVYEQYF.

The chain joins TRBV19 to TRBJ2-3; D gene unclear. CDR1 LNHDA and CDR2 SQIVND come from the germline V gene (reference sequence). Trimming cost V 6 bases and J 6 bases, with 13 bases left between them. The CDR3 is made up of 13 amino acids. The CDR3 loop is CASRPINTDTQYF. CDR3 nucleotides: TGTGCCAGTAGGCCCATCAACACCGATACGCAGTATTTT.

As to this clone: Other DNA sequences in the sample encode the same CDR3. V is TRBV10-3 and J is TRBJ2-7; tentative D call: TRBD2 (6 bases). V gave up 6 bases and J gave up 0 bases, with 9 bases separating them. CDR3 length: 13 residues. The germline V gene encodes CDR1 ENHRY and CDR2 SYGVKD. This CDR3 reads CAISQGLSYEQYF. CDR3 nucleotides: TGTGCCATCAGCCAGGGACTCTCCTACGAGCAGTACTTC.

The chain carries TRBV7-9 and TRBJ2-3, with 13 bases lining up with TRBD2. The germline CDR1 and CDR2 sequences are SEHNR and FQNEAQ (reference sequence). V was pared by 0 bases and J by 2 bases, with 2 bases of the junction left unmatched. The CDR3 length is 17 residues. The CDR3 reads CASSLAGLAGVTDTQYF. The CDR3 DNA reads as TGTGCCAGCAGCTTAGCTGGACTAGCGGGAGTCACAGATACGCAGTATTTT.

V and J are TRBV7-9 and TRBJ1-2; 9 nucleotides match TRBD1. V shed 4 bases, J shed 4 bases, and the junction held 7 bases outside the gene matches. The germline CDR1 and CDR2 sequences are SEHNR and FQNEAQ (reference sequence). The CDR3 sequence is 15 residues long. In DNA form, the CDR3 reads TGTGCCAGCAGCTCCCGGGACAGGGCGCCCTATGGCTACACCTTC. It translates to CASSSRDRAPYGYTF.

The rearrangement links TRBV2 to TRBJ1-5, with TRBD1 matching 8 bases. Germline V lookup: CDR1 SNHLY, CDR2 FYNNEI. Losses at the gene ends were 6 bases for V and 7 bases for J; bases not matched to a gene: 11. The CDR3 runs to 15 residues. CDR3 DNA sequence: TGTGCCAGCAGCGATAGACAGGGGCAAGGGCAGCCCCAGCATTTT. This sequence encodes CASSDRQGQGQPQHF.

This sequence joins TRBV7-9 and TRBJ2-1; the D gene is possibly TRBD2 (5 bases). CDR1 SEHNR and CDR2 FQNEAQ come from the germline V gene (reference sequence). V lost 4 bases and J 3 bases, leaving 16 bases between the germline ends. There are 16 residues in the CDR3. DNA for the CDR3: TGTGCCAGCAGCTCCCCGACAAGCGGAAACTACAATGAGCAGTTCTTC. Residues: CASSSPTSGNYNEQFF.

V usage is TRBV11-2 and J usage is TRBJ2-2; TRBD1 aligns across 8 bases. The germline V gene has CDR1 SGHAT and CDR2 FQNNGV. Losses at the gene ends were 3 bases for V and 2 bases for J; bases not matched to a gene: 5. The CDR3 is made up of 16 amino acids. The CDR3 bases are TGTGCCAGCAGCTTTCGGACAGGGCTAAACACCGGGGAGCTGTTTTTT. Its translation is CASSFRTGLNTGELFF.

Comments on this clone: Other DNA sequences in this specimen translate into the identical CDR3. V is TRBV28 and J is TRBJ1-2; D ambiguous. The CDR3 is 12 residues long. CDR1 is MDHEN, CDR2 SYDVKM, per germline. Trimming removed 3 bases at V and 4 bases at J, with 6 bases between. CDR3 loop: CASSLGLYGYTF. In nucleotides, the CDR3 is TGTGCCAGCAGTTTGGGCCTCTATGGCTACACCTTC.

The J gene is TRBJ2-7, the V gene TRBV19; 9 positions agree with TRBD1. Germline-derived CDR1 and CDR2 are LNHDA and SQIVND (reference sequence). With V trimmed by 3 bases and J by 7 bases, 4 bases remained unmatched. This CDR3 contains 13 residues. The CDR3 sequence: CASSIGQGQEQYF. The CDR3 DNA follows: TGTGCCAGTAGTATCGGACAGGGGCAGGAGCAGTACTTC. The complete variable domain, with remaining parts taken from reference TRBV19 and TRBJ2-7, reads DGGITQSPKYLFRKEGQNVTLSCEQNLNHDAMYWYRQDPGQGLRLIYYSQIVNDFQKGDIAEGYSVSREKKESFPLTVTSAQKNPTAFYLCASSIGQGQEQYFGPGTRLTVT.

The chain links TRBV4-3 to TRBJ2-1; the D gene is possibly TRBD2 (6 bases). Per the germline V gene, CDR1 is LGHNA and CDR2 is YSLEER. The CDR3 loop spans 16 amino acids. V was shortened by 4 bases and J by 1 base, with 14 bases between the two germline ends. The CDR3 protein is CASSLQNLASYNEQFF. CDR3 DNA: TGCGCCAGCAGCCTCCAAAATCTAGCGTCCTACAATGAGCAGTTCTTC.

The J gene is TRBJ1-6, the V gene TRBV5-1, with D perhaps matching TRBD1 (5 bases). Per germline, CDR1 SGHRS and CDR2 YFSETQ. CDR3 size: 16 residues. Trimming took off 0 bases at V and 9 bases at J, with 16 bases between the two ends. The CDR3, as DNA: TGCGCCAGCAGCTTGGCCGGGTCAGGGAAACCTTCACCCCTCCACTTT. Translation gives CASSLAGSGKPSPLHF.

The chain employs TRBV7-2 and TRBJ1-1; tentatively, D is TRBD1 (5 bases). V dropped 2 bases and J dropped 4 bases, with 14 bases sitting between them. This CDR3 comprises 15 residues. CDR1 SGHTA and CDR2 FQGNSA come from the germline V gene. CDR3 sequence: CASSLIQGGGTEAFF. The DNA for the CDR3 is TGTGCCAGCAGCTTAATCCAGGGAGGAGGCACTGAAGCTTTCTTT.

This chain uses TRBV25-1 with TRBJ2-3; no clear D. V was trimmed by 4 bases and J by 1 base, leaving 12 bases between them. From germline, CDR1 is MGHDK and CDR2 SYGVNS. This CDR3 spans 15 amino acids. The CDR3 bases are TGTGCCAGCAGTGCCGGTGATTCCCGCACAGATACGCAGTATTTT. Its translation is CASSAGDSRTDTQYF.

The chain joins TRBV5-1 to TRBJ1-2; unclear D gene. The CDR3 spans 16 residues. The V gene lost 0 bases and the J gene lost 3 bases, with 15 bases spanning the gap. The germline V gene encodes CDR1 SGHRS and CDR2 YFSETQ. In DNA form, the CDR3 reads TGCGCCAGCAGCTTGGATAGGTTTGGGATTGACTATGGCTACACCTTC. As protein: CASSLDRFGIDYGYTF.

With regard to this clone: The sample contains more than one DNA sequence encoding this CDR3. This chain joins TRBV18 and TRBJ2-6, with D perhaps TRBD1 (6 bases). This CDR3 comprises 14 residues. V lost 4 bases and J lost 2, with 6 bases in between. CDR1 and CDR2 (germline): KGHSH, LQKENI. CDR3 in DNA: TGTGCCAGCTCACAGGGGGCTGGGGCCAACGTCCTGACTTTC. This translates into CASSQGAGANVLTF.

J is TRBJ2-3 and V is TRBV6-1; D gene ambiguous. The CDR3 is made up of 14 amino acids. CDR1 MNHNS and CDR2 SASEGT come from the germline V gene. Deletions cut 3 bases from V and 2 bases from J, with 9 bases between. The CDR3 loop is CASSEGRSTDTQYF. The CDR3 region has the DNA TGTGCCAGCAGTGAGGGCAGATCCACAGATACGCAGTATTTT.

The gene calls are TRBV5-4 and TRBJ1-2; TRBD1 matches 7 bases. Trimming cost V 1 base and J 2 bases; bases outside gene matches: 5. Germline CDR1 is SGHNT and CDR2 is YYREEE (reference sequence). This CDR3 is 15 amino acids long. The CDR3 coding sequence is TGTGCCAGCAGCTTGTCATTGACAGGGAACTATGGCTACACCTTC. Its protein is CASSLSLTGNYGYTF.

This chain links TRBV28 with TRBJ2-7; TRBD1 agrees at 9 bases. CDR1 MDHEN and CDR2 SYDVKM come from the germline V gene. The CDR3 runs to 14 residues. The V segment lost 6 bases and the J segment 5 bases; nucleotides outside the gene matches: 8. CDR3 loop: CASSSPGTGNEQYF. CDR3 DNA: TGTGCCAGCAGCAGTCCCGGGACAGGGAACGAGCAGTACTTC.

This chain joins TRBV6-1 and TRBJ1-5; 8 bases agree with TRBD1. CDR3 length: 14 amino acids. The germline CDR1 and CDR2 sequences are MNHNS and SASEGT. Trimming cost V 7 bases and J 3 bases; bases outside gene matches: 5. CDR3 nucleotides: TGTGCCAGCACCATGGGACAGGTCAATCAGCCCCAGCATTTT. The encoded protein is CASTMGQVNQPQHF.

The chain carries TRBV11-2 and TRBJ2-7; 14 nucleotides align to TRBD2. The CDR3 runs to 17 residues. Trimming took 5 bases from V and 5 from J; bases not matched to a gene: 11. Germline V gene data show CDR1 as SGHAT and CDR2 as FQNNGV. The CDR3 DNA is TGTGCCAGCAGCATAGGACTAGCGGGAGGATACGACCACGAGCAGTACTTC. Translation: CASSIGLAGGYDHEQYF. The variable domain in full, with the rest retrieved from reference TRBV11-2 and TRBJ2-7, is EAGVAQSPRYKIIEKRQSVAFWCNPISGHATLYWYQQILGQGPKLLIQFQNNGVVDDSQLPKDRFSAERLKGVDSTLKIQPAKLEDSAVYLCASSIGLAGGYDHEQYFGPGTRLTVT.

The chain is built from TRBV4-1 and TRBJ2-6; the match to TRBD1 covers 8 bases. Germline V gene data show CDR1 as MGHRA and CDR2 as YSYEKL. The CDR3 is made up of 16 amino acids. Losses at the gene ends were 0 bases for V and 8 bases for J; bases not matched to a gene: 6. CDR3 coding DNA: TGCGCCAGCAGCCAAGAATCAGGGGGCGCGACCAACGTCCTGACTTTC. It codes for CASSQESGGATNVLTF.

A note on this clone: This sample also contains other DNA sequences that code for the same CDR3. The CDR3 protein is CASRGGSGNTIYF. CDR3 DNA: TGTGCCAGCAGGGGGGGTTCTGGAAACACCATATATTTT. The chain carries TRBV25-1 and TRBJ1-3; TRBD1 might be the D (5 bases). V lost 6 bases and J 1 base, leaving 7 bases between the germline ends. The CDR3 contains 13 residues. Per the germline V gene, CDR1 is MGHDK and CDR2 is SYGVNS.

For this clone: Different DNA sequences within this sample yield the same CDR3. The chain carries TRBV4-1 and TRBJ2-3; maybe TRBD2 (5 bases). This CDR3 is built from 13 residues. Trimming took 0 bases from V and 5 from J, leaving 6 bases between them. Germline loops: CDR1 MGHRA, CDR2 YSYEKL. The DNA of the CDR3 is TGCGCCAGCAGCCAAGATCGGGGAGATACGCAGTATTTT. It codes for CASSQDRGDTQYF.

The V gene is TRBV9, the J gene TRBJ2-3, with D perhaps matching TRBD1 or TRBD2 (5 bases each). The V end was cut by 4 bases, the J end by 4 bases, with 19 bases between. The germline CDR1 and CDR2 sequences are SGDLS and YYNGEE. The CDR3 extends over 16 amino acids. Here the CDR3 DNA reads TGTGCCAGCAGCCGCCGGGACCCTCGGAATGCAGATACGCAGTATTTT. Translated: CASSRRDPRNADTQYF. Supplemented by reference TRBV9 and TRBJ2-3, the full variable domain reads DSGVTQTPKHLITATGQRVTLRCSPRSGDLSVYWYQQSLDQGLQFLIQYYNGEERAKGNILERFSAQQFPDLHSELNLSSLELGDSALYFCASSRRDPRNADTQYFGPGTRLTVL.

This rearrangement joins TRBV18 to TRBJ1-1, with D unclear. Germline loops: CDR1 KGHSH, CDR2 LQKENI. The CDR3 is 13 residues long. V was shortened by 0 bases and J by 6 bases, with 8 bases between the two germline ends. In DNA form, the CDR3 reads TGTGCCAGCTCACCACCGGGATTGGCTGAAGCTTTCTTT. Its translation: CASSPPGLAEAFF.

A remark on this clone: The identical CDR3 is also encoded by other nucleotide sequences in the sample. The rearrangement uses TRBV9 and TRBJ2-7, with D perhaps matching TRBD2 (6 bases). The length of the CDR3 is 15 residues. Trimming took off 0 bases at V and 2 bases at J, with 12 bases between the two ends. CDR1 is SGDLS, CDR2 YYNGEE, per germline. Here the CDR3 reads CASSVDGGAAYEQYF. In DNA, the CDR3 is TGTGCCAGCAGCGTAGATGGCGGGGCGGCCTACGAGCAGTACTTC.

V usage is TRBV14 and J usage is TRBJ1-4; D uncertain. The V end lost 0 bases, the J end lost 0 bases, and 5 bases lay between the germline ends. The CDR3 runs 15 residues. The germline CDR1 and CDR2 sequences are SGHDN and FVKESK. CDR3 sequence: CASSQEDATNEKLFF. CDR3 nucleotide sequence: TGTGCCAGCAGCCAAGAAGACGCAACTAATGAAAAACTGTTTTTT. Full variable domain (rest looked up from reference TRBV14 and TRBJ1-4): EAGVTQFPSHSVIEKGQTVTLRCDPISGHDNLYWYRRVMGKEIKFLLHFVKESKQDESGMPNNRFLAERTGGTYSTLKVQPAELEDSGVYFCASSQEDATNEKLFFGSGTQLSVL.

This chain links TRBV2 with TRBJ2-3, with a weak D call TRBD1 (5 bases). CDR1 is SNHLY and CDR2 is FYNNEI in the germline V gene. The germline V and J ends were trimmed by 4 bases and 0 bases, with 8 bases remaining between them. The CDR3 contains 14 residues. CDR3 residues: CASSVDSSTDTQYF. The CDR3 DNA sequence: TGTGCCAGCAGTGTAGACAGTAGCACAGATACGCAGTATTTT.

This clone was observed a single time. The chain recombines TRBV30 with TRBJ2-6, with TRBD1 identical over 7 bases. This CDR3 contains 18 residues. Germline V CDR1 and CDR2: GTSNPN, SVGIG (reference sequence). Trimming removed 0 bases from V and 0 bases from J; junction bases left unmatched: 8. In DNA form, the CDR3 reads TGTGCCTGGAGTGTAAGACAGGGAATTCCCTCTGGGGCCAACGTCCTGACTTTC. Its protein product is CAWSVRQGIPSGANVLTF.